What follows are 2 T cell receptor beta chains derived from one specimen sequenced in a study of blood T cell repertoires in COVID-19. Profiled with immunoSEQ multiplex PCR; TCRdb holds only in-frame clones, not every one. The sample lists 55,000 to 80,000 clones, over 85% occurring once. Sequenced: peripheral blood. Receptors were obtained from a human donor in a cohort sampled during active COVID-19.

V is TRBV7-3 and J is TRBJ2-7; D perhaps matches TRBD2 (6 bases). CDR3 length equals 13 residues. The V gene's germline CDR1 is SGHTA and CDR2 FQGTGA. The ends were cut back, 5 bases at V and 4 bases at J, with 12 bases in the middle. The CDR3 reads CASSPGRGYEQYF. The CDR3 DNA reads TGTGCCAGCAGCCCCGGGCGGGGATACGAGCAGTACTTC.

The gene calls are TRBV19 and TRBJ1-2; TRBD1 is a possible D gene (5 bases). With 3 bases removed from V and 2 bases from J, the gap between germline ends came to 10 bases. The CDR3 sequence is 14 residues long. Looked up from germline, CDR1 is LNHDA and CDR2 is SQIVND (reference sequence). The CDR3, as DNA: TGTGCCAGTAGTATCGGGGCGGGGAACTATGGCTACACCTTC. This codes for CASSIGAGNYGYTF.